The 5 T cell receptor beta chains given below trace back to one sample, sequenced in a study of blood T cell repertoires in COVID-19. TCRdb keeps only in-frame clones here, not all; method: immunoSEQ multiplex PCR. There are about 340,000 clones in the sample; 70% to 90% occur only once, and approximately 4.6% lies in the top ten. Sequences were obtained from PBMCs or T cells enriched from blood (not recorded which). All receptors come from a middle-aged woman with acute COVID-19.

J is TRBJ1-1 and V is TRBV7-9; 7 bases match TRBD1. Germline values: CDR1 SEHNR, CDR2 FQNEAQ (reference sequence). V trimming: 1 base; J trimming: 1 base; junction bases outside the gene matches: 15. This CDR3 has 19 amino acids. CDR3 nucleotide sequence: TGTGCCAGCAGCTTAGTTGAGGAAGGGGGCGTAAGATGGAACACTGAAGCTTTCTTT. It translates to CASSLVEEGGVRWNTEAFF.

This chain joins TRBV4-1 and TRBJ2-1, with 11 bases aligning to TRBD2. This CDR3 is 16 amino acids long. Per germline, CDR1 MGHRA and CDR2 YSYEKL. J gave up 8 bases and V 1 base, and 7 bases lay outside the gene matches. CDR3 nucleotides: TGCGCCAGCAGCCAAGCTCGGACTAGCGGGTGGGATGAGCAGTTCTTC. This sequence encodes CASSQARTSGWDEQFF.

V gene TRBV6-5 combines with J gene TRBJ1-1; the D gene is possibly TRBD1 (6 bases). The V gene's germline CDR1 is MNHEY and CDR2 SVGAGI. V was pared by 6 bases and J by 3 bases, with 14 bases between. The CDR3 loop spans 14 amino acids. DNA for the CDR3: TGTGCCAGCAGGAGAGAGACAGGTTACACTGAAGCTTTCTTT. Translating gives CASRRETGYTEAFF.

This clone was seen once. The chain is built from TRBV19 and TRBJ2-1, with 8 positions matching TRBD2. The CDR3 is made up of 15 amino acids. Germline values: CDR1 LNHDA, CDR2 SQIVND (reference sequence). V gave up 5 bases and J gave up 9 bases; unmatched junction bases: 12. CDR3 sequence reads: CASSPPGLDLSEQFF. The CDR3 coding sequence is TGTGCCAGTAGTCCCCCGGGACTAGATCTAAGTGAGCAGTTCTTC.

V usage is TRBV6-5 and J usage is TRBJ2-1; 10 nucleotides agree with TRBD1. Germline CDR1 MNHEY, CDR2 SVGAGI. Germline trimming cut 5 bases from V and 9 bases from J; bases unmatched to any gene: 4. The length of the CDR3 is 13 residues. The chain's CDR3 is CASSRGQGTEQFF. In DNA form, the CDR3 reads TGTGCCAGCAGTCGGGGACAGGGGACTGAGCAGTTCTTC.